This paragraph covers one TCR beta chain sequence. The data derive from a study of blood T cell repertoires in COVID-19. The wider study: The origin of the acute and convalescent COVID-19 samples was the United States, Italy and Spain. Nucleic acid was either cDNA or gDNA, and it came from T cells, B-cell-depleted T cells, or PBMCs.

Original processing notes: Estimates of nucleated cell counts were drawn from the amplification of reference gene primers. The protocol was immunoSEQ multiplex PCR, while the TCRdb copy is restricted to in-frame clones and leaves out a portion. The V and J calls and the clone size are those of that table, but D and trimming were determined from the DNA. The table lists fewer than 25,000 clones, more than 70% of them singletons. This sequence was found in a human donor in a cohort sampled during active COVID-19. The donor label of this sample is uncertain. The material sequenced was peripheral blood.

CDR3: CASTQSPTDYEQYF. The CDR3 region has the DNA TGTGCCAGCACCCAGAGCCCGACAGACTACGAGCAGTACTTC. This rearrangement joins TRBV5-6 to TRBJ2-7; possibly TRBD1 for D (5 bases). V was pared by 6 bases and J by 3 bases, with 16 bases between. The germline V gene has CDR1 SGHDT and CDR2 YYEEEE. CDR3 length: 14 amino acids.